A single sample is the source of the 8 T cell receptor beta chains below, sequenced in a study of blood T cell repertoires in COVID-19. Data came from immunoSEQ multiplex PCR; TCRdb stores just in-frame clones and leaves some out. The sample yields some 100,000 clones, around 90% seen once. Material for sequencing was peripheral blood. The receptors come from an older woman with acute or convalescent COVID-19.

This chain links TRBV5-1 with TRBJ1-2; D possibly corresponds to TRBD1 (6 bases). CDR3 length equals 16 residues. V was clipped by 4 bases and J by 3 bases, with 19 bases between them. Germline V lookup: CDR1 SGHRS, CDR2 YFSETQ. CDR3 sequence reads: CASSPAGAPGDYGYTF. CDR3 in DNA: TGCGCCAGCAGCCCCGCGGGGGCACCGGGGGACTATGGCTACACCTTC.

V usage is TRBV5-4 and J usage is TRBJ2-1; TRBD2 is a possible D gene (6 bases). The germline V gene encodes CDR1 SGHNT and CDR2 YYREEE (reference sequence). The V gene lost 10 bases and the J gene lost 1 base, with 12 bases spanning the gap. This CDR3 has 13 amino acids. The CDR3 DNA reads TGTGCCGGAGGGAGTAGATCCTACAATGAGCAGTTCTTC. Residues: CAGGSRSYNEQFF.

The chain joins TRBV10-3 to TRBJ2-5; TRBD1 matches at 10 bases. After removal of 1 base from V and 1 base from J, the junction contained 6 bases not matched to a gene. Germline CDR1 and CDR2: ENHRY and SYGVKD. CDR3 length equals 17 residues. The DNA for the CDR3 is TGTGCCATCAGTGAGTGGGGGACAGGGGATCCCCAAGAGACCCAGTACTTC. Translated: CAISEWGTGDPQETQYF.

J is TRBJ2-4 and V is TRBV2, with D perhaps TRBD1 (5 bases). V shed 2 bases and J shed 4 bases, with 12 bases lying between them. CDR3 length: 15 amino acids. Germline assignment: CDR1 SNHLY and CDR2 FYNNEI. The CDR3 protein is CASSEQGLGKNIQYF. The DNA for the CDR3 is TGTGCCAGCAGTGAACAGGGCTTGGGGAAAAACATTCAGTACTTC.

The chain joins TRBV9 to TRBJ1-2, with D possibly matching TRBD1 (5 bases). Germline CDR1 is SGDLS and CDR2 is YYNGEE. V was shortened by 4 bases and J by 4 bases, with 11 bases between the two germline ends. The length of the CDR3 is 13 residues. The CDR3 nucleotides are TGTGCCAGCAGCCAGGGTTCTGGCTATGGCTACACCTTC. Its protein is CASSQGSGYGYTF.

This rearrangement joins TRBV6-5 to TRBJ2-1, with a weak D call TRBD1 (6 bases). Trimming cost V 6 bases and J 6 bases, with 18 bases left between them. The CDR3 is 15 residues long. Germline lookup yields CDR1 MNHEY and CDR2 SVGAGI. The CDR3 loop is CASRPTAGTSNEQFF. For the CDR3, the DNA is TGTGCCAGCAGACCCACCGCCGGGACAAGCAATGAGCAGTTCTTC.

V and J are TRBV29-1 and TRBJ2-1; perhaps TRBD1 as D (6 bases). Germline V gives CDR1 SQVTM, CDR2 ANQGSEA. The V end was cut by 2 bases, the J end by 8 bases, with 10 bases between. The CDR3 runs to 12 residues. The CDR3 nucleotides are TGCAGCGTTGAACAGGGGATCGATGAGCAGTTCTTC. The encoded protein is CSVEQGIDEQFF.

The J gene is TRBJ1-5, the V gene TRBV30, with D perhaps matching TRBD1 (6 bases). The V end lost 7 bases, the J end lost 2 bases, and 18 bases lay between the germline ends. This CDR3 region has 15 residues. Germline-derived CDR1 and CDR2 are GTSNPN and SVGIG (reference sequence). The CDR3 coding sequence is TGTGCCTTCACACCCGGGGGGGCGGGCAATCAGCCCCAGCATTTT. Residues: CAFTPGGAGNQPQHF.